This T cell receptor beta chain was recorded in a study of blood T cell repertoires in COVID-19. Study-level background: COVID-19 samples from acute and convalescent phases originated in the United States, Italy and Spain. From T cells, B-cell-depleted T cells, or PBMCs came the material, which was cDNA or gDNA.

The germline gives CDR1 LGHDT, CDR2 YNNKEL (reference sequence). The CDR3 covers 15 residues. Trimming at V came to 2 bases and at J to 3 bases, leaving 4 bases not matched to a gene. Source study methods: Amplifying reference gene primers gave estimates of nucleated cell counts. Libraries were prepared by immunoSEQ multiplex PCR; TCRdb keeps only in-frame clonotypes and omits some of them. V and J calls and clone size come straight from that table; D and trimming were deduced from the DNA. The sample lists fewer than 150,000 clones; 88% were seen once. The gene calls are TRBV3-1 (or the pseudogene TRBV3-2) and TRBJ2-7, with 10 bases fitting TRBD1. The sample was peripheral blood. This clonotype was sampled from a man aged 45-65 years with active or convalescent COVID-19. The CDR3 coding sequence is TGTGCCAGCAGCCAAACCGGGACAGGGGTCTACGAGCAGTACTTC. It codes for CASSQTGTGVYEQYF.